Each of the 30 T cell receptor beta chains below was sequenced from the same sample in a study of blood T cell repertoires in COVID-19. TCRdb's copy holds only in-frame clones and misses some; the assay was immunoSEQ multiplex PCR. The sample records approximately 220,000 clones, around 80% being singletons. Sequenced sample: PBMCs or T cells enriched from blood (not recorded which). Source of these receptors: a woman aged 40-49 years with acute COVID-19.

This sequence joins TRBV5-4 and TRBJ1-6; 9 nucleotides agree with TRBD1. V trimming: 2 bases; J trimming: 10 bases; junction bases outside the gene matches: 10. Germline V gene sequence: CDR1 SGHNT, CDR2 YYREEE (reference sequence). The CDR3 totals 16 residues. CDR3 region: CASSLDRGGVGSPLHF. DNA of the CDR3: TGTGCCAGCAGCTTAGACAGGGGGGGCGTGGGCTCACCCCTCCACTTT. The whole variable domain, remainder taken from reference TRBV5-4 and TRBJ1-6, is ETGVTQSPTHLIKTRGQQVTLRCSSQSGHNTVSWYQQALGQGPQFIFQYYREEENGRGNFPPRFSGLQFPNYSSELNVNALELDDSALYLCASSLDRGGVGSPLHFGNGTRLTVT.

The CDR3 coding sequence is TGCGCCAGCAGCTTGGCCACGCCGGGGGATACGCAGTATTTT. Protein product: CASSLATPGDTQYF. The rearrangement links TRBV5-1 to TRBJ2-3; a possible D gene is TRBD2 (5 bases). Germline V CDR1 and CDR2: SGHRS, YFSETQ. The CDR3 loop spans 14 amino acids. V dropped 0 bases and J dropped 6 bases, with 11 bases sitting between them.

On this clone: The sample carries other DNA sequences with the same CDR3. The V and J genes are TRBV7-3 and TRBJ2-5, with 10 bases identical to TRBD1. Germline V gives CDR1 SGHTA, CDR2 FQGTGA. The CDR3 totals 14 residues. J lost 1 base, V lost 5 bases, and 1 base had no gene match. CDR3 bases: TGTGCCAGCAGCCGGACAGGGGGCCAAGAGACCCAGTACTTC. Protein: CASSRTGGQETQYF.

This clone was recorded once. The chain joins TRBV6-5 to TRBJ2-5; no firm D call. This CDR3 contains 14 residues. Germline assignment: CDR1 MNHEY and CDR2 SVGAGI. V dropped 2 bases and J dropped 4 bases, with 11 bases sitting between them. In nucleotides, the CDR3 is TGTGCCAGCAGTTACGGGCTCCAACGAGAGACCCAGTACTTC. This sequence encodes CASSYGLQRETQYF.

J is TRBJ2-3 and V is TRBV7-2; TRBD2 might be the D (6 bases). The germline gives CDR1 SGHTA, CDR2 FQGNSA. Trimming took off 5 bases at V and 0 bases at J, with 9 bases between the two ends. This CDR3 comprises 14 residues. As DNA, the CDR3 is TGTGCCAGCAGCCCCGGGACTAGCACAGATACGCAGTATTTT. Translated: CASSPGTSTDTQYF.

The V call is TRBV5-1, the J call TRBJ1-1; no clear D gene. Trimming took off 1 base at V and 5 bases at J, with 9 bases between the two ends. Germline V lookup: CDR1 SGHRS, CDR2 YFSETQ. This CDR3 contains 13 residues. The CDR3 region has the DNA TGCGCCAGCAGCTTGTCGACCGGGACTGAAGCTTTCTTT. It is translated as CASSLSTGTEAFF.

V and J are TRBV27 and TRBJ1-2; D is uncertain. Germline CDR1 reads MNHEY; CDR2 reads SMNVEV (reference sequence). Trimming shortened V by 3 bases and J by 8 bases, and 4 bases separated the two germline ends. This CDR3 has 10 residues. CDR3 bases: TGTGCCAGCAGTTTCCTGGGCTACACCTTC. Translation gives CASSFLGYTF.

This chain joins TRBV7-6 and TRBJ1-1; D is perhaps TRBD1 (6 bases). The V end lost 4 bases, the J end lost 1 base, and 16 bases lay between the germline ends. Germline-derived CDR1 and CDR2 are SGHVS and FNYEAQ. The CDR3 is 16 amino acids. In DNA form, the CDR3 reads TGTGCCAGCAGCTCCCACTCCGGGACATGGAACACTGAAGCTTTCTTT. Its translation is CASSSHSGTWNTEAFF. Full variable domain (missing parts from reference TRBV7-6 and TRBJ1-1): GAGVSQSPRYKVTKRGQDVALRCDPISGHVSLYWYRQALGQGPEFLTYFNYEAQQDKSGLPNDRFSAERPEGSISTLTIQRTEQRDSAMYRCASSSHSGTWNTEAFFGQGTRLTVV.

The rearrangement uses TRBV30 and TRBJ2-1; the match to TRBD2 covers 9 bases. The CDR3 extends over 13 amino acids. Per the germline V gene, CDR1 is GTSNPN and CDR2 is SVGIG (reference sequence). V lost 1 base and J lost 8; bases outside the gene matches: 3. The CDR3 loop is CAWSGLAAHEQFF. The CDR3 DNA reads as TGTGCCTGGAGTGGACTAGCGGCCCATGAGCAGTTCTTC.

The chain combines TRBV29-1 with TRBJ2-4; the D gene is possibly TRBD2 (6 bases). CDR3 size: 13 residues. Looked up from germline, CDR1 is SQVTM and CDR2 is ANQGSEA. The V gene lost 4 bases and the J gene lost 7 bases, with 14 bases spanning the gap. CDR3 bases: TGCAGCGTTGTCCCACCCGGAGGGAACATTCAGTACTTC. Its protein is CSVVPPGGNIQYF.

This clone has just one count. The J gene is TRBJ1-4, the V gene TRBV5-1, with D tentatively TRBD1 (5 bases). Germline CDR1 is SGHRS and CDR2 is YFSETQ. V was clipped by 0 bases and J by 8 bases, with 14 bases between them. This CDR3 has 15 residues. The CDR3 DNA is TGCGCCAGCAGCTTGGCCGGCAGGGCAAAAGAAAAACTGTTTTTT. This translates into CASSLAGRAKEKLFF.

The J gene is TRBJ1-1, the V gene TRBV5-1; TRBD1 aligns across 8 bases. The V gene's germline CDR1 is SGHRS and CDR2 YFSETQ. The CDR3 is 15 residues long. V lost 4 bases and J lost 1; bases outside the gene matches: 6. CDR3 sequence reads: CASSVRQGKNTEAFF. The CDR3 DNA follows: TGCGCCAGCAGCGTTAGACAGGGGAAGAACACTGAAGCTTTCTTT.

This clone was seen just once. The chain is built from TRBV5-4 and TRBJ2-5; the match to TRBD1 covers 7 bases. CDR1 and CDR2 from the germline V gene are SGHNT and YYREEE (reference sequence). The CDR3 length is 14 residues. V shed 0 bases and J 6 bases; nucleotides not matched to a gene: 5. CDR3 in DNA: TGTGCCAGCAGCTTGGAAGGGGGCTCAAAGACCCAGTACTTC. Protein product: CASSLEGGSKTQYF.

This clone was observed a handful of times. The J gene is TRBJ1-2, the V gene TRBV29-1; 8 bases line up with TRBD1. J gave up 4 bases and V 2 bases, and 6 bases lay outside the gene matches. This CDR3 is 14 amino acids long. Germline V gene sequence: CDR1 SQVTM, CDR2 ANQGSEA. CDR3 loop: CSVEINTGGYGYTF. Written as DNA, the CDR3 is TGCAGCGTTGAAATAAATACAGGGGGCTATGGCTACACCTTC.

The chain couples TRBV5-8 to TRBJ1-1, with a tentative D call TRBD1 (5 bases). Trimming stripped 0 bases from V and 8 bases from J, with 14 bases between. This CDR3 has 14 amino acids. The V gene's germline CDR1 is SGHTS and CDR2 YDEGEE. CDR3 protein: CASSLARVVGEAFF. The DNA of the CDR3 is TGTGCCAGCAGCTTGGCCAGGGTAGTTGGCGAAGCTTTCTTT.

The chain is built from TRBV7-2 and TRBJ2-1; 11 positions agree with TRBD2. CDR1 is SGHTA and CDR2 is FQGNSA in the germline V gene. The CDR3 sequence is 17 residues long. V shed 1 base and J 7 bases; nucleotides not matched to a gene: 9. CDR3 DNA sequence: TGTGCCAGCAGCTTAGAAGGTAGCGGGGGGGCGTGGAATGAGCAGTTCTTC. Translated, it gives CASSLEGSGGAWNEQFF. The whole variable domain, remainder taken from reference TRBV7-2 and TRBJ2-1, is GAGVSQSPSNKVTEKGKDVELRCDPISGHTALYWYRQSLGQGLEFLIYFQGNSAPDKSGLPSDRFSAERTGGSVSTLTIQRTQQEDSAVYLCASSLEGSGGAWNEQFFGPGTRLTVL.

The gene calls are TRBV7-6 and TRBJ2-3, with TRBD2 matching 12 bases. The CDR3 is made up of 16 amino acids. Losses at the gene ends were 5 bases for V and 0 bases for J; bases not matched to a gene: 3. The V gene's germline CDR1 is SGHVS and CDR2 FNYEAQ. CDR3: CASSLGTSGSTDTQYF. The CDR3 DNA sequence: TGTGCCAGCAGCCTCGGGACTAGCGGGAGCACAGATACGCAGTATTTT.

This clone turned up a few times. Germline is not matched at one junction end, which may reflect a read error. The chain combines TRBV30 with TRBJ1-3; TRBD1 is a possible D gene (5 bases). From germline, CDR1 is GTSNPN and CDR2 SVGIG (reference sequence). The CDR3 length is 14 residues. DNA of the CDR3: TGTGCCTGGAGGAAACCGGGACTTGGAGACACCATATATTTT. This encodes CAWRKPGLGDTIYF. The complete variable domain, with remaining parts taken from reference TRBV30 and TRBJ1-3, reads SQTIHQWPATLVQPVGSPLSLECTVEGTSNPNLYWYRQAAGRGLQLLFYSVGIGQISSEVPQNLSASRPQDRQFILSSKKLLLSDSGFYLCAWRKPGLGDTIYFGEGSWLTVV.

The J gene is TRBJ2-2, the V gene TRBV11-2; tentative D call: TRBD1 (6 bases). The CDR3 loop spans 17 amino acids. The germline V and J ends were trimmed by 0 bases and 1 base, with 12 bases remaining between them. Looked up from germline, CDR1 is SGHAT and CDR2 is FQNNGV. The CDR3 protein is CASSLEVTGRNTGELFF. CDR3 nucleotide sequence: TGTGCCAGCAGCTTAGAGGTTACAGGGCGGAACACCGGGGAGCTGTTTTTT.

The sample holds a few counts of this clone. DNA for the CDR3: TGTGCCACCCAACAGGACAATCAGCCCCAGCATTTT. As protein: CATQQDNQPQHF. The chain links TRBV24-1 to TRBJ1-5; tentative D call: TRBD1 (5 bases). The CDR3 spans 12 residues. Germline CDR1 and CDR2: KGHDR and SFDVKD. Trimming took 9 bases from V and 3 from J, leaving 8 bases between them.

J is TRBJ2-7 and V is TRBV10-3; the D gene is possibly TRBD1 (8 bases). Germline-derived CDR1 and CDR2 are ENHRY and SYGVKD. CDR3 length: 13 amino acids. With 9 bases removed from V and 6 bases from J, the gap between germline ends came to 18 bases. This chain's CDR3 is CAITPQGGFEQYF. CDR3 DNA: TGTGCCATTACGCCACAGGGGGGGTTCGAGCAGTACTTC.

This chain links TRBV4-1 with TRBJ2-7; a possible D gene is TRBD1 (6 bases). With 4 bases removed from V and 2 bases from J, the gap between germline ends came to 18 bases. Germline CDR1 reads MGHRA; CDR2 reads YSYEKL. This CDR3 spans 16 amino acids. Here the CDR3 DNA reads TGCGCCAGCAGCCGGGCAGTGGGACAACTCACCTACGAGCAGTACTTC. Protein sequence: CASSRAVGQLTYEQYF.

This chain uses TRBV9 with TRBJ2-5; 8 positions agree with TRBD2. V shed 3 bases, J shed 5 bases, and the junction held 9 bases outside the gene matches. Germline assignment: CDR1 SGDLS and CDR2 YYNGEE. This CDR3 is 15 amino acids long. As DNA, the CDR3 is TGTGCCAGCAGCGCCCTCGGGGGGGCACTGGAGACCCAGTACTTC. Amino acid sequence: CASSALGGALETQYF.

V gene TRBV24-1 combines with J gene TRBJ2-5; 14 bases map to TRBD2. The ends lost 3 bases at V and 3 bases at J; junction bases unmatched: 2. From germline, CDR1 is KGHDR and CDR2 SFDVKD. This CDR3 has 16 residues. This CDR3 reads CATSDPGLAGEETQYF. The CDR3 DNA follows: TGTGCCACCAGTGATCCGGGACTAGCGGGGGAAGAGACCCAGTACTTC.

This chain joins TRBV7-3 and TRBJ2-1; D gene uncertain. The CDR3 loop spans 17 amino acids. Trimming pared 1 base from V and 0 bases from J, leaving 13 bases between. CDR1 is SGHTA and CDR2 is FQGTGA in the germline V gene. The CDR3 region is CASSLNPPNSSYNEQFF. CDR3 coding DNA: TGTGCCAGCAGCTTAAACCCCCCCAATAGCTCCTACAATGAGCAGTTCTTC.

This chain links TRBV5-6 with TRBJ1-3; no clear D gene. Trimming removed 2 bases at V and 0 bases at J, with 12 bases between. There are 16 residues in the CDR3. The V gene's germline CDR1 is SGHDT and CDR2 YYEEEE. The DNA of the CDR3 is TGTGCCAGCAGCTTCCTTGCGGGGAGCTCTGGAAACACCATATATTTT. It is translated as CASSFLAGSSGNTIYF.

This clone appeared once. The rearrangement uses TRBV5-4 and TRBJ2-3; 8 nucleotides agree with TRBD2. Per germline, CDR1 SGHNT and CDR2 YYREEE (reference sequence). Unmatched junction bases numbered 7, after V lost 1 base and J lost 0 bases. The CDR3 is made up of 17 amino acids. In nucleotides, the CDR3 is TGTGCCAGCAGCTTGCGTCGGGGGGGACCCAGCACAGATACGCAGTATTTT. Residues: CASSLRRGGPSTDTQYF.

V usage is TRBV28 and J usage is TRBJ1-1, with 8 bases fitting TRBD1. V shed 5 bases and J 5 bases; nucleotides not matched to a gene: 4. Germline-derived CDR1 and CDR2 are MDHEN and SYDVKM. This CDR3 comprises 13 residues. DNA of the CDR3: TGTGCCAGCAGTCCGCGGACAGGGACTGAAGCTTTCTTT. Protein sequence: CASSPRTGTEAFF.

The chain links TRBV19 to TRBJ1-2; 7 nucleotides match TRBD1. CDR1 and CDR2 (germline): LNHDA, SQIVND (reference sequence). J lost 2 bases, V lost 0 bases, and 3 bases had no gene match. The CDR3 runs to 15 residues. The CDR3 nucleotides read TGTGCCAGTAGTATAGATCAGGGACAGAACTATGGCTACACCTTC. Translating it yields CASSIDQGQNYGYTF.

V and J are TRBV5-1 and TRBJ2-1, with 9 positions matching TRBD2. CDR1 is SGHRS and CDR2 is YFSETQ in the germline V gene. V lost 4 bases and J lost 4; bases outside the gene matches: 9. The CDR3 runs to 16 residues. The CDR3 spells CASSKTLAGRYNEQFF. The CDR3 DNA reads as TGCGCCAGCAGCAAGACTCTAGCGGGGCGATACAATGAGCAGTTCTTC.